The 10 T cell receptor beta chains in this list originate from one sample, sequenced in a study of blood T cell repertoires in COVID-19. The table came from immunoSEQ multiplex PCR; TCRdb's copy has only in-frame clones and leaves some out. The sample lists fewer than 250,000 clones; roughly 85% were seen once. The sample taken for sequencing was peripheral blood. Source of these receptors: a man in his forties with acute or convalescent COVID-19.

This clone was observed a handful of times. The gene calls are TRBV5-1 and TRBJ1-3; 7 bases are shared with TRBD1. The CDR3 covers 15 residues. J lost 4 bases, V lost 1 base, and 5 bases had no gene match. Germline V gives CDR1 SGHRS, CDR2 YFSETQ. DNA for the CDR3: TGCGCCAGCAGCTTGTCAGGGGGTGTAGGAAACACCATATATTTT. It translates to CASSLSGGVGNTIYF.

This rearrangement joins TRBV3-1 (or the pseudogene TRBV3-2) to TRBJ1-1; a possible D gene is TRBD1 (6 bases). In germline, CDR1 is LGHDT, CDR2 YNNKEL (reference sequence). This CDR3 comprises 14 residues. The V and J ends lost 4 bases and 4 bases respectively, with 13 bases between them. The CDR3 DNA sequence: TGTGCCAGCAGCCCAGGCTACAGGGCCACTGAAGCTTTCTTT. This sequence encodes CASSPGYRATEAFF.

The J gene is TRBJ1-1, the V gene TRBV19; TRBD1 is a possible D gene (6 bases). V was cut by 4 bases and J by 0 bases, with 12 bases left in between. The CDR3 contains 15 residues. The germline gives CDR1 LNHDA, CDR2 SQIVND (reference sequence). This chain's CDR3 is CASSKTGNMNTEAFF. CDR3 in DNA: TGTGCCAGTAGTAAAACAGGGAACATGAACACTGAAGCTTTCTTT.

The rearrangement links TRBV6-2 or TRBV6-3 to TRBJ1-1, with D unclear. V was cut by 4 bases and J by 0 bases, with 9 bases left in between. Germline V lookup: CDR1 MNHEY, CDR2 SVGEGT. The CDR3 runs to 14 residues. CDR3 residues: CASSSPFMNTEAFF. As DNA, the CDR3 is TGTGCCAGCAGTTCCCCTTTTATGAACACTGAAGCTTTCTTT.

V and J are TRBV3-1 (or the pseudogene TRBV3-2) and TRBJ2-1; 7 nucleotides match TRBD2. V shed 4 bases and J 4 bases; nucleotides not matched to a gene: 7. This CDR3 region has 15 residues. Germline V lookup: CDR1 LGHDT, CDR2 YNNKEL (reference sequence). The DNA of the CDR3 is TGTGCCAGCAGCCCGACTCCGGGGGGTTACAATGAGCAGTTCTTC. Translation gives CASSPTPGGYNEQFF.

V and J are TRBV19 and TRBJ1-1; D is uncertain. The V and J ends lost 5 bases and 1 base respectively, with 8 bases between them. The CDR3 consists of 13 residues. Germline V gene lookup returns CDR1 LNHDA and CDR2 SQIVND (reference sequence). The CDR3 DNA sequence: TGTGCCAGTAGTTTCACAGCGAACACTGAAGCTTTCTTT. It codes for CASSFTANTEAFF.

V usage is TRBV18 and J usage is TRBJ1-1; 11 bases map to TRBD1. CDR3 length: 14 amino acids. Germline lookup yields CDR1 KGHSH and CDR2 LQKENI. V gave up 3 bases and J gave up 10 bases; unmatched junction bases: 7. CDR3: CASSPPGQGDGAFF. In DNA, the CDR3 is TGTGCCAGCTCACCGCCGGGACAGGGGGATGGAGCTTTCTTT.

The gene calls are TRBV5-6 and TRBJ2-5, with D perhaps TRBD2 (6 bases). Germline V gene lookup returns CDR1 SGHDT and CDR2 YYEEEE. V lost 3 bases to trimming and J lost 5 bases, with 11 bases between them. This CDR3 region has 13 residues. The CDR3 DNA follows: TGTGCCAGCAGCTCCCTGGGACTTGAGACCCAGTACTTC. Translation: CASSSLGLETQYF.

The chain is built from TRBV21-1 and TRBJ2-3; the table's D call TRBD1 went unverified against the DNA. TRBV21-1 is a listed pseudogene. There are 17 residues in the CDR3. The CDR3 bases are TGTGCCAGCAGCAAAGCGAGCGCAGGGAAGGGTCCAGATACGCAGTATTTT. Translated, it gives CASSKASAGKGPDTQYF.

In its sample, this clone was seen a few times. CDR3 coding DNA: TGTGCCAGCAGCTTAGTTGGAGCTGGAAACACCATATATTTT. Its translation is CASSLVGAGNTIYF. The rearrangement joins TRBV7-2 to TRBJ1-3; D uncertain. V dropped 1 base and J dropped 2 bases, with 6 bases sitting between them. The CDR3 sequence is 14 residues long. CDR1 SGHTA and CDR2 FQGNSA come from the germline V gene.